This entry lists 15 T cell receptor beta chains sequenced from one sample in a study of cytomegalovirus exposure and HLA in healthy donors. Some clones are missing from TCRdb's copy, which holds only in-frame ones; the method was immunoSEQ multiplex PCR. The data show about 130,000 clones, approximately 89% seen once. Sequencing input: PBMCs. Receptors originate from a young man in good health and CMV-seronegative.

V usage is TRBV5-6 and J usage is TRBJ1-4; no definite D call. CDR1 SGHDT and CDR2 YYEEEE come from the germline V gene. Trimming left V 0 bases short and J 0 bases short, with 6 bases between. The CDR3 sequence is 15 residues long. CDR3 bases: TGTGCCAGCAGCTTGGCGGGGACAACTAATGAAAAACTGTTTTTT. Translating it yields CASSLAGTTNEKLFF.

This sequence joins TRBV7-2 and TRBJ2-1; D remains unclear. This CDR3 has 13 amino acids. V was shortened by 5 bases and J by 2 bases, with 7 bases between the two germline ends. Germline CDR1 is SGHTA and CDR2 is FQGNSA. The chain's CDR3 is CASSIDTYNEQFF. CDR3 DNA: TGTGCCAGCAGCATCGACACCTACAATGAGCAGTTCTTC.

The V gene is TRBV25-1, the J gene TRBJ1-4, with D unresolved. The CDR3 is made up of 14 amino acids. The V end was cut by 2 bases, the J end by 8 bases, with 12 bases between. Germline V CDR1 and CDR2: MGHDK, SYGVNS. CDR3 nucleotide sequence: TGTGCCAGCAGTGAACGAGGGTTTGGGGAAAAACTGTTTTTT. Protein sequence: CASSERGFGEKLFF.

The CDR3: CASSEAGQGASTNEKLFF. In nucleotides, the CDR3 is TGTGCCAGCAGTGAAGCGGGCCAGGGGGCTTCAACTAATGAAAAACTGTTTTTT. The rearrangement links TRBV2 to TRBJ1-4, with TRBD1 matching over 8 bases. This CDR3 is 18 amino acids long. CDR1 and CDR2 (germline): SNHLY, FYNNEI. Trimming cost V 0 bases and J 0 bases; bases outside gene matches: 6. The full variable domain, in which reference TRBV2 and TRBJ1-4 provide the parts outside the CDR3, is EPEVTQTPSHQVTQMGQEVILRCVPISNHLYFYWYRQILGQKVEFLVSFYNNEISEKSEIFDDQFSVERPDGSNFTLKIRSTKLEDSAMYFCASSEAGQGASTNEKLFFGSGTQLSVL.

The CDR3 protein is CASSLRGSDEQYF. Here the CDR3 DNA reads TGTGCCAGCAGCTTACGGGGTTCCGACGAGCAGTACTTC. V usage is TRBV5-4 and J usage is TRBJ2-7; weak D call: TRBD2 (5 bases). From germline, CDR1 is SGHNT and CDR2 YYREEE (reference sequence). This CDR3 comprises 13 residues. Deletions cut 2 bases from V and 5 bases from J, with 11 bases between.

V is TRBV10-3 and J is TRBJ2-7; the match to TRBD1 covers 8 bases. This CDR3 spans 14 amino acids. The junction had 11 bases not matched to a gene; V was cut back by 6 bases and J by 7 bases. The V gene's germline CDR1 is ENHRY and CDR2 SYGVKD. CDR3 nucleotide sequence: TGTGCCATCAGCGAAGGGGCCAGGGGGCGTGAGCAGTACTTC. Translating it yields CAISEGARGREQYF.

This chain connects TRBV4-1 to TRBJ2-2, with unresolved D. Germline CDR1 MGHRA, CDR2 YSYEKL. This CDR3 region has 14 residues. V was shortened by 0 bases and J by 7 bases, with 9 bases between the two germline ends. Written as DNA, the CDR3 is TGCGCCAGCAGCCAAGAGGAAGGAGTCGGGGAGCTGTTTTTT. This translates into CASSQEEGVGELFF.

The chain carries TRBV4-3 and TRBJ1-2; D is ambiguous. Between the trimmed V and J ends, which lost 0 bases and 6 bases, there was a span of 17 bases. The CDR3 has 16 residues. Germline assignment: CDR1 LGHNA and CDR2 YSLEER. The CDR3 spells CASSQDIGLTKDGYTF. In nucleotides, the CDR3 is TGCGCCAGCAGCCAAGACATTGGACTGACGAAGGATGGCTACACCTTC.

The rearrangement links TRBV14 to TRBJ2-7; 8 bases fit TRBD2. Trimming took 4 bases from V and 3 from J; bases not matched to a gene: 26. Germline loops: CDR1 SGHDN, CDR2 FVKESK. This CDR3 has 21 residues. DNA for the CDR3: TGTGCCAGCAGCCCGGATGTAGCGGGGACATCTTTTTCCCCTCCTCACTACGAGCAGTACTTC. Translation: CASSPDVAGTSFSPPHYEQYF.

The chain recombines TRBV11-2 with TRBJ2-4; D may be TRBD2 (6 bases). This CDR3 has 15 residues. Germline V lookup: CDR1 SGHAT, CDR2 FQNNGV. The V and J ends lost 0 bases and 15 bases respectively, with 21 bases between them. The CDR3 DNA reads TGTGCCAGCAGCTTAGAATCGGGGGACCGACTTGATTTGTACTTC. Translating gives CASSLESGDRLDLYF.

The rearrangement joins TRBV7-6 to TRBJ2-2; 7 positions agree with TRBD2. This CDR3 spans 15 amino acids. Germline CDR1 is SGHVS and CDR2 is FNYEAQ. The V gene end was trimmed by 6 bases and the J gene end by 6 bases; junction bases not matched to a gene: 10. The CDR3 nucleotides are TGTGCCAGCAGGCTAGGGCCAGGGAGGGCCGGGGAGCTGTTTTTT. Translated, it gives CASRLGPGRAGELFF.

As to this clone: One junction end does not reproduce the germline sequence, and a read error may be involved. This chain uses TRBV6-5 with TRBJ1-6; the D is unclear. The germline CDR1 and CDR2 sequences are MNHEY and SVGAGI. The CDR3 runs 15 residues. CDR3 bases: TGTGCCAGCAGTTACTCTGGGGAGTATAGTTCACCCCTCCACTTT. Translated: CASSYSGEYSSPLHF.

The chain has TRBV29-1 and TRBJ1-5; TRBD1 might be the D (5 bases). The CDR3 has 13 residues. V gave up 6 bases and J gave up 1 base, with 10 bases separating them. In germline, CDR1 is SQVTM, CDR2 ANQGSEA. CDR3: CSVVQESNQPQHF. The CDR3 nucleotides read TGCAGCGTCGTACAGGAGAGCAATCAGCCCCAGCATTTT.

The rearrangement uses TRBV7-2 and TRBJ1-1, with D tentatively TRBD1 (5 bases). The CDR3 is 17 residues long. Trimming shortened V by 0 bases and J by 4 bases, and 18 bases separated the two germline ends. Germline V gene lookup returns CDR1 SGHTA and CDR2 FQGNSA. CDR3 sequence reads: CASSLAQAGYLGTEAFF. Written as DNA, the CDR3 is TGTGCCAGCAGCTTAGCGCAGGCAGGGTACTTGGGCACTGAAGCTTTCTTT. Variable domain in full (rest from reference TRBV7-2 and TRBJ1-1): GAGVSQSPSNKVTEKGKDVELRCDPISGHTALYWYRQSLGQGLEFLIYFQGNSAPDKSGLPSDRFSAERTGGSVSTLTIQRTQQEDSAVYLCASSLAQAGYLGTEAFFGQGTRLTVV.

The V and J genes are TRBV14 and TRBJ1-1, with 7 bases fitting TRBD1. CDR3 size: 12 residues. The V gene's germline CDR1 is SGHDN and CDR2 FVKESK. With 4 bases clipped from V and 11 bases from J, the junction kept 7 bases outside the gene matches. This chain's CDR3 is CASSPKGAVAFF. In DNA form, the CDR3 reads TGTGCCAGCAGCCCAAAGGGGGCCGTTGCTTTCTTT.